The rows below give T cell receptor beta chains drawn from one sample of a study of blood T cell repertoires in COVID-19. Sequenced by immunoSEQ multiplex PCR; TCRdb stores in-frame clones only, minus some. The table has more than 15,000 clones, around 89% seen once; the top ten hold roughly 7.7%. The sequenced sample consisted of peripheral blood. These receptors came from a woman between 55 and 75 years old with active COVID-19. CDR3s include the opening cysteine and the closing phenylalanine or tryptophan. The D gene is left open where the match is weak. Only some rows state a clone size, as once, few, many or a class for expanded clones.

j_gene,abundance,d_gene,v_gene,len,CDR3nt,CDR3aa
TRBJ1-2,-,-,TRBV3-1/TRBV3-2,16,TGTGCCAGCAGCCTCCTCCCAGGGTCCGGGGGCTATGGCTACACCTTC,CASSLLPGSGGYGYTF
TRBJ1-1,once,-,TRBV19,15,TGTGCCAGTAGCATAGGCCTGACAGAGAACACTGAAGCTTTCTTT,CASSIGLTENTEAFF
TRBJ2-7,-,TRBD1,TRBV19,16,TGTGCCAGTAATCACAGGGGAAAAACAAGCTCCTACGAGCAGTACTTC,CASNHRGKTSSYEQYF
TRBJ1-3,-,-,TRBV18,13,TGTGCCAGCTCAGCTTCTGAGGGAAACACCATATATTTT,CASSASEGNTIYF
TRBJ2-1,once,-,TRBV10-2,13,TGCGCCAGCAGTAATAATAGAAAGTCTGAGCAGTTCTTC,CASSNNRKSEQFF
TRBJ1-2,-,TRBD1,TRBV2,13,TGTGCCAGCACCCGGCCAGGGGGCGTTGGCTACACCTTC,CASTRPGGVGYTF
TRBJ1-4,-,TRBD1,TRBV19,14,TGTGCCAGTAGTATACAGGGGGTTAACGAAAAACTGTTTTTT,CASSIQGVNEKLFF
TRBJ1-1,-,TRBD1,TRBV19,14,TGTGCCAGTAGTCTAAGGACAGGGGACACTGAAGCTTTCTTT,CASSLRTGDTEAFF
TRBJ2-2,-,-,TRBV2,10,TGTGCCAGCAGGGCAATGGAGCTGTTTTTT,CASRAMELFF
TRBJ2-7,-,TRBD2,TRBV5-6,15,TGTGCCAGCAGCTTGCTACTAGCGGGGACCAACGAGCAGTACTTC,CASSLLLAGTNEQYF